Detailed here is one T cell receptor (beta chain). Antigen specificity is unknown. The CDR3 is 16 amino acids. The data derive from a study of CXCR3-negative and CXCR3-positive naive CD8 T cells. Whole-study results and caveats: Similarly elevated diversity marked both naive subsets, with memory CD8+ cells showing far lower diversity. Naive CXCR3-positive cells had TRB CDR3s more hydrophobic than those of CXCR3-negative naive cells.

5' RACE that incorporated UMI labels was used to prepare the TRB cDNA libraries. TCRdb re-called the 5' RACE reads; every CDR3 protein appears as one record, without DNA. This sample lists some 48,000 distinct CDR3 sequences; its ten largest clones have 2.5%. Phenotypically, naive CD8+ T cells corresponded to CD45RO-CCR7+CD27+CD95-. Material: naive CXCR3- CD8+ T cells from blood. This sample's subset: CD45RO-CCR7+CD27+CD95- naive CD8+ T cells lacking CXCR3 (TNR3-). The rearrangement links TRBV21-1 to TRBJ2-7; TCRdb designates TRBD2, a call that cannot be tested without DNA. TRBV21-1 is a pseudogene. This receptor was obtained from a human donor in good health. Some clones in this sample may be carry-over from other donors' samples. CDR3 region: CASSMDYGTVAYEQYF.